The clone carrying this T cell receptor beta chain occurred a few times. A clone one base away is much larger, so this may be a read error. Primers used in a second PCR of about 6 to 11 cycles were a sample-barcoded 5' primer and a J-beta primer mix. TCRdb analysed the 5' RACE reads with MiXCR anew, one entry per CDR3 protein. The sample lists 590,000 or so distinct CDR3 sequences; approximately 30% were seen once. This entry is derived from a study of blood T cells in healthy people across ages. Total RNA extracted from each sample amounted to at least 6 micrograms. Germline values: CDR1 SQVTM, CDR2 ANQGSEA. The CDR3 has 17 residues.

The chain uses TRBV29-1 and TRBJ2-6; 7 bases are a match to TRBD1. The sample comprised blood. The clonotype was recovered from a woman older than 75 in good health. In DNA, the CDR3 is TGCAGCGCAATTGCCGTTGGGACAGCTCTCGGGGCCAACGTCCGGACTTTC. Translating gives CSAIAVGTALGANVRTF.